One T cell receptor beta chain is described in this entry. What it recognizes is unknown. The data were taken from a study of T cell repertoires in cytomegalovirus infection. From the reads, TCRdb called clonotypes with MiXCR, one entry per CDR3 protein. The sample includes about 920,000 distinct CDR3 sequences, roughly 30% of them seen just once. This CDR3 has 16 residues. The junction had 9 bases not matched to a gene; V was cut back by 2 bases and J by 4 bases. Germline V gene lookup returns CDR1 MNHNS and CDR2 SASEGT. This TCR derives from a human donor in good health (CMV status not recorded). Some clones in this sample may be carry-over from other donors' samples. This sample comprised cultured CD8+ T cells from PBMCs, obtained from culture after CMV antigen stimulation. The chain employs TRBV6-1 and TRBJ1-1; 8 bases are shared with TRBD1. The CDR3 here is CASSERGPQGATEAFF. As DNA, the CDR3 is TGTGCCAGCAGTGAAAGGGGGCCCCAGGGGGCCACTGAAGCTTTCTTT.